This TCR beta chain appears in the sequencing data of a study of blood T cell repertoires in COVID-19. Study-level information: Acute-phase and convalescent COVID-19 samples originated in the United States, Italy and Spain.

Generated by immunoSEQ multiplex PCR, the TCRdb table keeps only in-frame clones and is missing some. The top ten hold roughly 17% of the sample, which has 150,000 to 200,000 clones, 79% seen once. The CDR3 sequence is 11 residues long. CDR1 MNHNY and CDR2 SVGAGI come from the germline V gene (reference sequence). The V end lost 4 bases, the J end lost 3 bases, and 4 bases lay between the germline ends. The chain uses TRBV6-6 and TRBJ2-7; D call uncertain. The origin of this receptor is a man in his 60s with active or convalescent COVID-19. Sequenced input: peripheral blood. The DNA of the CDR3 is TGTGCCAGCAGTTCCGTCTACGAGCAGTACTTC. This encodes CASSSVYEQYF.